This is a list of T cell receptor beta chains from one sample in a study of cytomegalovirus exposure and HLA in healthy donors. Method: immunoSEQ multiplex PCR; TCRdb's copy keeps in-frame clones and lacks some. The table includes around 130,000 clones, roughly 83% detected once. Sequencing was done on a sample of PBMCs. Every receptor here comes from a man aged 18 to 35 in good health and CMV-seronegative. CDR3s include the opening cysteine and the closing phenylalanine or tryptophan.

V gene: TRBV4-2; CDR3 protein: CASSQELGISGNTIYF
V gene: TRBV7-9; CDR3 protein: CASSLASTSGNQETQYF
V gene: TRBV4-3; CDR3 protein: CASSEGRGSSYEQYF
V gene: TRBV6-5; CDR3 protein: CASSYQYPIYEQYF
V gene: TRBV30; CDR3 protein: CAWTGLAGAYEQYF
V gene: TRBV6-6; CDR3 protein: CASSYWGSSRYNEQFF
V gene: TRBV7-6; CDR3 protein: CASSPTGLAGGYNEQFF
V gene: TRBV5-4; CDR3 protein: CASSFLTGGENYGYTF
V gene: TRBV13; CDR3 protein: CASSTAADRAEGEAFF
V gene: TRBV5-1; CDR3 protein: CASSYRDSGINEQFF
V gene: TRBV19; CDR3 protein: CASSIGQFNEKLFF
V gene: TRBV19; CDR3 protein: CASTDIQGSGTEAFF
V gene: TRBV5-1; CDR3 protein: CASSPGQRYVTTYEQYF
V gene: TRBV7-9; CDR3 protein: CASSPGTGKRAGNTIYF
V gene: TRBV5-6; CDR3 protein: CASSLGYEVLTQYF
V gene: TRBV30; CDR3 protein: CAWGTTDTQYF
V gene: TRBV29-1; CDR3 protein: CSVQGRLENTEAFF
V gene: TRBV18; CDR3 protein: CASSPRGYDTAEAFF
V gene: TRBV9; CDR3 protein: CASSVGNRELGTDTQYF
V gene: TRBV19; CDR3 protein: CASRVYSNQPQHF
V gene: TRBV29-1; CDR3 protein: CSVEGGLHTGELFF
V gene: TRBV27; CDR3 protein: CASNSLNTGELFF
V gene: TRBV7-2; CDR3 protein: CASSSLAGGTEAFF
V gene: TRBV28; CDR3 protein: CASLRQGTSYEQYF
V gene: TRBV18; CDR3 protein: CASSPSLGLGGTEAFF
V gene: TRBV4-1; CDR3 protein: CASSQEPSGGTEAFF
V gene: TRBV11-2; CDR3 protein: CASSLGGDSYNEQFF
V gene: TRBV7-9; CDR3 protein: CASSLGGGGYTF
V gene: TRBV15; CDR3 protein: CATSRSGIAGGSYEQYF
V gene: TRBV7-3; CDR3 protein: CASSPEQGRAEAFF
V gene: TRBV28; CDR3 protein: CASSSGATDTQYF
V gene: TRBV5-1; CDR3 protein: CASSFGQGGYRDTEAFF